This T cell receptor beta chain was profiled in a study of T-cell memory formation after mild COVID-19. Study-level findings and limits: The second-wave clones peaking on day 37 were not confirmed as SARS-CoV-2-specific.

Comments on this clonotype: The antigen is not known.

Germline assignment: CDR1 SEHNR and CDR2 FQNEAQ (reference sequence). There are 16 residues in the CDR3. V lost 5 bases and J lost 3, with 19 bases in between. Barcoded TCR alpha and TCR beta cDNA libraries with UMIs came from 5'RACE using constant-segment primers. TCRdb used MiXCR to reprocess the 5' RACE reads, holding one entry per CDR3 protein. The table lists more than 250,000 distinct CDR3 sequences, around 15% of them singletons, with roughly 24% in the top ten. This chain connects TRBV7-9 to TRBJ2-5; D tentatively reads TRBD1 or TRBD2 (6 bases each). Sequenced: PBMCs or a T cell subset sorted from them (not recorded which). The receptor was isolated from a young man who had mild COVID-19 (a few samples of this study predate the infection). Cell type and time point are not known. The CDR3 loop is CASSPGGRGLEETQYF. The CDR3 nucleotides read TGTGCCAGCAGCCCTGGGGGGCGTGGGCTCGAAGAGACCCAGTACTTC.